Here is one T cell receptor (beta chain) with its context. The data belong to a study of radiotherapy plus CTLA-4 blockade in lung cancer. Data came from immunoSEQ multiplex PCR; TCRdb stores just in-frame clones and leaves some out. The sample carries roughly 55,000 clones, approximately 67% recorded once. CDR1 MDHEN and CDR2 SYDVKM come from the germline V gene. This CDR3 spans 13 amino acids. The V end was cut by 6 bases, the J end by 4 bases, with 12 bases between. Sample: peripheral blood, taken from a patient treated with radiotherapy plus ipilimumab. The receptor was isolated from a human donor with non-small cell lung cancer whose response to radiotherapy plus ipilimumab could not be evaluated. The rearrangement uses TRBV28 and TRBJ1-2; weak D call: TRBD1 (6 bases). CDR3 nucleotide sequence: TGTGCCAGCAGCTACAGGGTAACCTATGGCTACACCTTC. It specifies CASSYRVTYGYTF.